What follows are 5 T cell receptor beta chains derived from one specimen sequenced in a study of blood T cells in healthy people across ages. Primed by a sample-barcoded 5' primer and a J-beta primer mix, a second PCR proceeded for about 7 to 11 cycles. TCRdb processed the 5' RACE reads anew with MiXCR; each CDR3 protein has one entry. The sample has about 830,000 distinct CDR3 sequences, under 80% seen once. What was sequenced was blood. The receptors shown here come from a man aged 25 to 40 in good health.

In its sample, this clonotype was seen a few times. This rearrangement joins TRBV9 to TRBJ2-3; D assignment may be TRBD1 or TRBD2 (5 bases each). Germline CDR1 SGDLS, CDR2 YYNGEE. This CDR3 has 20 amino acids. Trimming removed 3 bases from V and 0 bases from J, with 26 bases in between. Here the CDR3 reads CASSGGSSPGLAPSTDTQYF. The CDR3 bases are TGTGCCAGCAGCGGGGGGTCCTCCCCCGGGTTAGCGCCTAGCACAGATACGCAGTATTTT.

This chain connects TRBV7-9 to TRBJ2-1; perhaps TRBD1 as D (5 bases). Trimming took off 3 bases at V and 0 bases at J, with 21 bases between the two ends. Germline V gene lookup returns CDR1 SEHNR and CDR2 FQNEAQ (reference sequence). The CDR3 extends over 19 amino acids. In nucleotides, the CDR3 is TGTGCCAGCAGCTTTGGAAGGGGCCAGGGCCTAATCTCCTACAATGAGCAGTTCTTC. Its translation is CASSFGRGQGLISYNEQFF.

This clonotype came up once. V usage is TRBV7-2 and J usage is TRBJ2-1; tentatively, D is TRBD2 (5 bases). Germline V CDR1 and CDR2: SGHTA, FQGNSA. The CDR3 covers 16 residues. V was trimmed by 3 bases and J by 0 bases, leaving 12 bases between them. The CDR3 reads CASSFEGTSSYNEQFF. The CDR3, as DNA: TGTGCCAGCAGCTTTGAGGGTACGAGCTCCTACAATGAGCAGTTCTTC.

This chain joins TRBV14 and TRBJ2-7; no clear D. The V end lost 4 bases, the J end lost 7 bases, and 17 bases lay between the germline ends. CDR1 SGHDN and CDR2 FVKESK come from the germline V gene. The CDR3 length is 14 residues. The CDR3 here is CASSPSKDLREQYF. The CDR3, as DNA: TGTGCCAGCAGCCCGAGCAAGGACCTACGTGAGCAGTACTTC. Together with reference TRBV14 and TRBJ2-7, the CDR3 gives the full variable domain: EAGVTQFPSHSVIEKGQTVTLRCDPISGHDNLYWYRRVMGKEIKFLLHFVKESKQDESGMPNNRFLAERTGGTYSTLKVQPAELEDSGVYFCASSPSKDLREQYFGPGTRLTVT.

The chain employs TRBV12-3 or TRBV12-4 and TRBJ1-4; TRBD1 aligns across 7 bases. Germline trimming cut 5 bases from V and 9 bases from J; bases unmatched to any gene: 6. The CDR3 extends over 13 amino acids. The CDR3 bases are TGTGCCAGCAGTCAGGGGGGGAGGAAAAAACTGTTTTTT. Protein product: CASSQGGRKKLFF.